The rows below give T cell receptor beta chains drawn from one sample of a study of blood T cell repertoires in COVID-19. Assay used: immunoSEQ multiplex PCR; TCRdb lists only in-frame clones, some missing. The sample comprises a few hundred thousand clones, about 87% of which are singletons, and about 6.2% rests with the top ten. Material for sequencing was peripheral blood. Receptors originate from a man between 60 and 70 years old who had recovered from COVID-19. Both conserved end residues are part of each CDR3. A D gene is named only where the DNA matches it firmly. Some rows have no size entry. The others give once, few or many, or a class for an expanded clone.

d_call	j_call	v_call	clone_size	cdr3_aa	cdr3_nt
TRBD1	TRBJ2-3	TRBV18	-	CASSPPTGKGTDTQYF	TGTGCCAGCTCACCCCCGACAGGGAAGGGGACAGATACGCAGTATTTT
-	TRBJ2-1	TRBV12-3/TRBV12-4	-	CASSLPGYEQFF	TGTGCCAGCAGTTTACCCGGGTATGAGCAGTTCTTC
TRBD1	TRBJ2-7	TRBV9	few	CASSPRHTGDEQYF	TGTGCCAGCAGCCCCAGACATACAGGGGACGAGCAGTACTTC
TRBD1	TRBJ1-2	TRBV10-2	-	CASSEPTGAWVSTF	TGCGCCAGCAGTGAGCCGACAGGGGCCTGGGTGAGCACCTTC
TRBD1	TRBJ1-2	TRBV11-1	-	CASSHDRDGVHGYTF	TGTGCCAGCAGCCACGACAGGGATGGAGTACATGGCTACACCTTC
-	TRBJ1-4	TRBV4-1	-	CASSQDPGGRNEKLFF	TGCGCCAGCAGCCAAGACCCTGGGGGGAGGAATGAAAAACTGTTTTTT
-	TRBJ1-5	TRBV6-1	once	CASSEGTGQPKNQPQHF	TGTGCCAGCAGTGAAGGTACAGGACAGCCCAAAAATCAGCCCCAGCATTTT
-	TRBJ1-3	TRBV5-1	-	CASSQDTPGNTIYF	TGCGCCAGCAGCCAGGACACTCCTGGAAACACCATATATTTT
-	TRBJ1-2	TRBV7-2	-	CASSSQGGVYGYTF	TGTGCCAGCAGCTCCCAGGGTGGTGTTTATGGCTACACCTTC
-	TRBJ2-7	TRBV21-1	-	CASWLIGYEQYF	TGTGCCAGCTGGTTAATCGGCTACGAGCAGTACTTC
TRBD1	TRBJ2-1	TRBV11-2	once	CASSLVGRQTGLVGNEQFF	TGTGCCAGCAGCTTAGTTGGTCGCCAGACAGGGCTTGTTGGCAATGAGCAGTTCTTC
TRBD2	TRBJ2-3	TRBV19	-	CASTPMGGVGTDTQYF	TGTGCCAGTACCCCCATGGGGGGGGTGGGCACAGATACGCAGTATTTT
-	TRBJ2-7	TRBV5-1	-	CASSPGGDAYEQYF	TGCGCCAGCAGCCCCGGCGGCGATGCCTACGAGCAGTACTTC
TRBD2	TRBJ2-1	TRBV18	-	CASSPPGLAGNNEQFF	TGTGCCAGCTCACCCCCGGGGCTAGCGGGGAACAATGAGCAGTTCTTC
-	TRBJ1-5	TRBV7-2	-	CASSLDEGSNQPQHF	TGTGCCAGCAGCTTGGACGAGGGCAGCAATCAGCCCCAGCATTTT
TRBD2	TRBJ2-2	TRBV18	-	CASSPPSGRYTGELFF	TGTGCCAGCTCGCCCCCTAGCGGGAGGTACACCGGGGAGCTGTTTTTT